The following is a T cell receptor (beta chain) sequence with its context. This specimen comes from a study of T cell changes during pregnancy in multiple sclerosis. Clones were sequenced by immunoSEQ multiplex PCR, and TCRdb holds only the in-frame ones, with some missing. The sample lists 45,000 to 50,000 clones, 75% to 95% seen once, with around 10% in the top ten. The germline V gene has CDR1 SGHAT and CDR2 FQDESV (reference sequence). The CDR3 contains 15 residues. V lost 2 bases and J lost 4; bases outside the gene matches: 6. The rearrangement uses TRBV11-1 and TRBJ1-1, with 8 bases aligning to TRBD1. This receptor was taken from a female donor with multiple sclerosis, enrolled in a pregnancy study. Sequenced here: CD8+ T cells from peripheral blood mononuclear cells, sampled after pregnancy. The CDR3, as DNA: TGTGCCAGCAGCTTATCAGGGGGCGGAAGCACTGAAGCTTTCTTT. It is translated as CASSLSGGGSTEAFF.